This T cell receptor (beta chain) was identified during a study of human T cells and chemical hapten exposure. Overall study context: Diphenylcyclopropenone doses were given weekly to the scalps of patients across the approximately 25-week study. Study-wide results and limits: Relative to controls, expanded TCRs formed significantly more large CDR3 similarity clusters.

Stated time point: patch test 1, 2 weeks after DPC sensitization. The treatment was: therapeutic diphenylcyclopropenone sensitization with weekly scalp DPC. Researchers extracted total RNA from unfractionated whole blood. The library labeled individual cDNA molecules by adding unique molecular identifiers to them. TCRdb re-analysed the RACE reads in MiXCR, keeping a single row per CDR3 protein. The sample has around 120,000 distinct CDR3 sequences, roughly 13% seen once; the top ten hold about 0.85%. CDR1 and CDR2 (germline): SGHTA, FQGTGA. The CDR3 is made up of 14 amino acids. Concerning this clonotype: What it recognizes is unknown. One end of the junction varies from germline; a read error may be responsible.

This specimen consisted of whole blood, obtained in connection with sensitization to the hapten diphenylcyclopropenone (DPC). This clonotype was sampled from a man younger than 30 with alopecia areata. Some clones in this sample may be carry-over from other donors' samples. V usage is TRBV7-3 and J usage is TRBJ2-6, with TRBD1 as a possible D gene (5 bases). In DNA, the CDR3 is TGTGCCAGCAGCTTAATGGGTGGGGCCAGCGTCCTGACTTTC. The encoded protein is CASSLMGGASVLTF.